The T cell receptor (beta chain) described here comes from a study of blood T cell repertoires in COVID-19. The overall study: The United States, Italy and Spain were the sources of the acute and convalescent COVID-19 samples. PBMCs, B-cell-depleted T cells, or T cells provided the cDNA or gDNA that made up the material.

This clone was observed once. Original processing methods: Reference gene primer amplification yielded estimated nucleated cell counts. Only in-frame clones appear in the TCRdb table, and some are missing; sequencing was by immunoSEQ multiplex PCR. The V and J calls and clone size are taken from that table; D and trimming were inferred from the DNA. This sample yields 76,000 or so clones, of which less than 90% are seen a single time; roughly 15% belongs to the top ten. The clonotype was recovered from a man older than 75 in a cohort sampled during active COVID-19. What was sequenced was peripheral blood.

CDR3 amino acids: CASSRSSSGLSYNEQFF. In DNA form, the CDR3 reads TGCGCCAGCAGCCGCTCCTCGTCCGGGTTATCCTACAATGAGCAGTTCTTC. V usage is TRBV4-3 and J usage is TRBJ2-1; D gene uncertain. Germline V gene data show CDR1 as LGHNA and CDR2 as YSLEER. V was shortened by 4 bases and J by 1 base, with 17 bases between the two germline ends. The CDR3 contains 17 residues.